The next 30 T cell receptor beta chains were all read from a single sample in a study of glioma-infiltrating T cells after dendritic cell vaccination listed by TCRdb under 2016. Libraries came from the immunoSEQ multiplex PCR assay. TCRdb mirrors the immuneACCESS table, restricted to in-frame sequences. Some clones are absent from its copies; in checked studies, under half trace to an unresolved V gene, and the reason for the others is unknown. In all, the sample holds fewer than 75,000 clones, and around 81% of those were seen once. The ten largest clones capture around 8% of the sample. The sequencing here drew on blood, taken before dendritic cell vaccination. The receptor set was obtained from a human donor with glioblastoma.

This chain connects TRBV9 to TRBJ2-5; no reliable D call. The DNA end favors TRBJ2-7, so the J call may be wrong. Germline CDR1 reads SGDLS; CDR2 reads YYNGEE. This CDR3 comprises 13 residues. CDR3 protein: CASSGSANYEQYF. Here the CDR3 DNA reads TGTGCCAGCAGCGGATCAGCGAACTACGAGCAGTACTTC.

This clone was seen a few times. The chain uses TRBV4-1 and TRBJ2-3, with 7 bases that match TRBD2. This CDR3 is built from 18 residues. The V segment lost 0 bases and the J segment 0 bases; nucleotides outside the gene matches: 9. Germline CDR1 is MGHRA and CDR2 is YSYEKL. The CDR3 sequence: CASSQEGGERTSTDTQYF. In nucleotides, the CDR3 is TGCGCCAGCAGCCAAGAGGGAGGGGAGCGTACTAGCACAGATACGCAGTATTTT.

V and J are TRBV19 and TRBJ1-5, with D perhaps matching TRBD1 (5 bases). The CDR3 runs 14 residues. The germline CDR1 and CDR2 sequences are LNHDA and SQIVND (reference sequence). V shed 7 bases and J shed 5 bases, with 15 bases lying between them. The CDR3 loop reads CASTIRRGDQPQHF. As DNA, the CDR3 is TGTGCCAGTACAATAAGGAGGGGCGATCAGCCCCAGCATTTT.

This clone is medium-sized (0.01 to 0.1%). The V and J genes are TRBV4-3 and TRBJ1-3; D may be TRBD1 (5 bases). The CDR3 is made up of 18 amino acids. CDR1 is LGHNA, CDR2 YSLEER, per germline. Trimming pared 0 bases from V and 1 base from J, leaving 16 bases between. The CDR3 region is CASSQDSATAGSGNTIYF. CDR3 coding DNA: TGCGCCAGCAGCCAAGATTCGGCCACCGCAGGGTCTGGAAACACCATATATTTT.

The gene calls are TRBV11-2 and TRBJ2-3; D not resolved. Germline lookup yields CDR1 SGHAT and CDR2 FQNNGV. The CDR3 consists of 13 residues. The V and J ends lost 0 bases and 6 bases respectively, with 7 bases between them. The CDR3 region has the DNA TGTGCCAGCAGCTTAGACCCCTCGGATACGCAGTATTTT. It encodes CASSLDPSDTQYF.

V usage is TRBV29-1 and J usage is TRBJ1-1; TRBD1 matches at 8 bases. In germline, CDR1 is SQVTM, CDR2 ANQGSEA. This CDR3 spans 13 amino acids. Unmatched junction bases numbered 6, after V lost 7 bases and J lost 2 bases. This CDR3 is CSGLDRANTEAFF. CDR3 DNA: TGCAGCGGCCTGGACAGGGCTAACACTGAAGCTTTCTTT.

This chain joins TRBV10-3 and TRBJ1-2; TRBD1 matches 9 bases. Losses at the gene ends were 6 bases for V and 8 bases for J; bases not matched to a gene: 10. The CDR3 covers 14 residues. CDR1 ENHRY and CDR2 SYGVKD come from the germline V gene. Here the CDR3 reads CAIREIQGAEGYTF. For the CDR3, the DNA is TGTGCCATCAGAGAGATACAGGGGGCGGAAGGCTACACCTTC.

This sequence joins TRBV6-1 and TRBJ1-6, with D possibly TRBD1 on 5 matching bases. Germline V gene lookup returns CDR1 MNHNS and CDR2 SASEGT. V was clipped by 7 bases and J by 10 bases, with 17 bases between them. The CDR3 runs 14 residues. This chain's CDR3 is CASTEGRVESPLHF. The CDR3 DNA reads as TGTGCCAGCACCGAGGGGAGGGTCGAATCACCCCTCCACTTT.

This chain joins TRBV7-2 and TRBJ2-7; maybe TRBD1 (6 bases). The V and J ends lost 5 bases and 3 bases respectively, with 17 bases between them. The CDR3 has 15 residues. Germline CDR1 and CDR2: SGHTA and FQGNSA. The CDR3 reads CASSPSGTINYEQYF. The CDR3 nucleotides are TGTGCCAGCAGCCCGTCCGGGACAATTAACTACGAGCAGTACTTC. The entire variable domain, with the rest obtained from reference TRBV7-2 and TRBJ2-7, is as follows: GAGVSQSPSNKVTEKGKDVELRCDPISGHTALYWYRQSLGQGLEFLIYFQGNSAPDKSGLPSDRFSAERTGGSVSTLTIQRTQQEDSAVYLCASSPSGTINYEQYFGPGTRLTVT.

The chain employs TRBV6-5 and TRBJ2-1; 8 bases align to TRBD2. This CDR3 region has 15 residues. Germline V gives CDR1 MNHEY, CDR2 SVGAGI. V was clipped by 7 bases and J by 2 bases; unmatched bases: 7. The CDR3, as DNA: TGTGCCAGCATTACCAAGCGGGGGCCCTACAATGAGCAGTTCTTC. Translating gives CASITKRGPYNEQFF.

The V call is TRBV7-2, the J call TRBJ2-5; 7 nucleotides line up with TRBD1. The ends lost 6 bases at V and 0 bases at J; junction bases unmatched: 7. Germline CDR1 and CDR2: SGHTA and FQGNSA. The CDR3 length is 15 residues. The CDR3 bases are TGTGCCAGCAGGCCGGGACAGCCGTACCAAGAGACCCAGTACTTC. It specifies CASRPGQPYQETQYF.

This clone has at least ten counts. This chain connects TRBV6-4 to TRBJ2-3, with 11 bases lining up with TRBD2. The CDR3 covers 17 residues. J lost 2 bases, V lost 3 bases, and 7 bases had no gene match. Germline V gene data show CDR1 as MRHNA and CDR2 as SNTAGT. CDR3 in amino acids: CASSESASGGPTDTQYF. DNA of the CDR3: TGTGCCAGCAGTGAATCGGCTAGCGGGGGGCCCACAGATACGCAGTATTTT.

V gene TRBV11-2 combines with J gene TRBJ2-7; D gene uncertain. Between the trimmed V and J ends, which lost 1 base and 3 bases, there was a span of 10 bases. CDR1 SGHAT and CDR2 FQNNGV come from the germline V gene. This CDR3 comprises 14 residues. For the CDR3, the DNA is TGTGCCAGCAGCTTAGCGGTCAGGTTCTACGAGCAGTACTTC. Translation: CASSLAVRFYEQYF.

This chain links TRBV19 with TRBJ1-3; D gene uncertain. V lost 1 base and J 4 bases, leaving 11 bases between the germline ends. This CDR3 has 15 residues. The germline CDR1 and CDR2 sequences are LNHDA and SQIVND (reference sequence). CDR3 sequence: CASSIVPGNGNTIYF. The DNA of the CDR3 is TGTGCCAGTAGTATAGTTCCGGGGAACGGAAACACCATATATTTT.

The rearrangement links TRBV18 to TRBJ2-7; TRBD1 matches at 9 bases. This CDR3 contains 16 residues. Trimming at V came to 3 bases and at J to 6 bases, leaving 12 bases not matched to a gene. Germline CDR1 is KGHSH and CDR2 is LQKENI. In DNA form, the CDR3 reads TGTGCCAGCTCACCCAGCTCCGGGACAGGGAAACGCGAGCAGTACTTC. Translation gives CASSPSSGTGKREQYF.

The V and J genes are TRBV19 and TRBJ2-1; maybe TRBD2 (7 bases). This CDR3 is built from 15 residues. V was shortened by 7 bases and J by 2 bases, with 15 bases between the two germline ends. From germline, CDR1 is LNHDA and CDR2 SQIVND (reference sequence). CDR3 DNA: TGTGCCAGTAAGGTGTTGGGGGGGCCCTACAATGAGCAGTTCTTC. This sequence encodes CASKVLGGPYNEQFF.

V is TRBV4-2 and J is TRBJ1-6, with 9 bases fitting TRBD1. CDR1 LGHNA and CDR2 YNFKEQ come from the germline V gene. The CDR3 runs to 16 residues. Germline trimming cut 3 bases from V and 10 bases from J; bases unmatched to any gene: 10. The CDR3 region is CASSHGGQGLSSPLHF. The CDR3 DNA sequence: TGTGCCAGCAGCCATGGCGGACAGGGGTTAAGCTCACCCCTCCACTTT.

This chain joins TRBV6-5 and TRBJ2-7; 10 bases line up with TRBD1. Germline CDR1 reads MNHEY; CDR2 reads SVGAGI. The CDR3 is 15 amino acids. V trimming: 5 bases; J trimming: 5 bases; junction bases outside the gene matches: 9. The CDR3 sequence: CASSSSQGQGDEQYF. CDR3 coding DNA: TGTGCCAGCAGTAGTAGCCAAGGACAGGGGGACGAGCAGTACTTC.

This clone was observed a handful of times. The rearrangement uses TRBV7-7 and TRBJ2-1; the match to TRBD1 covers 8 bases. Per the germline V gene, CDR1 is SSHAT and CDR2 is FNYEAQ (reference sequence). This CDR3 is 18 amino acids long. Unmatched junction bases numbered 14, after V lost 2 bases and J lost 5 bases. The CDR3 is CASSLRQFTGTGDNEQFF. DNA of the CDR3: TGTGCCAGCAGCTTACGCCAATTTACCGGGACAGGAGACAATGAGCAGTTCTTC. Full variable domain (outside the CDR3, taken from reference TRBV7-7 and TRBJ2-1): GAGVSQSPRYKVTKRGQDVTLRCDPISSHATLYWYQQALGQGPEFLTYFNYEAQPDKSGLPSDRFSAERPEGSISTLTIQRTEQRDSAMYRCASSLRQFTGTGDNEQFFGPGTRLTVL.

This sequence joins TRBV7-6 and TRBJ1-1, with D possibly matching TRBD1 (6 bases). Trimming shortened V by 1 base and J by 0 bases, and 9 bases separated the two germline ends. CDR3 length equals 15 residues. Germline lookup yields CDR1 SGHVS and CDR2 FNYEAQ. CDR3 sequence: CASSLGTGMNTEAFF. CDR3 nucleotides: TGTGCCAGCAGCTTAGGCACAGGGATGAACACTGAAGCTTTCTTT.

This clone has a handful of counts. This rearrangement joins TRBV2 to TRBJ2-5; weak D call: TRBD2 (6 bases). CDR3 size: 15 residues. The V end was cut by 7 bases, the J end by 3 bases, with 18 bases between. From germline, CDR1 is SNHLY and CDR2 FYNNEI. CDR3 amino acids: CASTQTGEREETQYF. CDR3 sequence (DNA): TGTGCCAGCACCCAAACGGGGGAGAGGGAAGAGACCCAGTACTTC.

The chain uses TRBV5-1 and TRBJ1-5; D remains ambiguous. The CDR3 totals 15 residues. Between the trimmed V and J ends, which lost 0 bases and 0 bases, there was a span of 7 bases. Germline lookup yields CDR1 SGHRS and CDR2 YFSETQ. CDR3 coding DNA: TGCGCCAGCAGCTTGGGTCCAAATAGCAATCAGCCCCAGCATTTT. Residues: CASSLGPNSNQPQHF.

The CDR3 bases are TGTGCCATCAGTGACCAGAACACTGAAGCTTTCTTT. Protein sequence: CAISDQNTEAFF. The genes are TRBV10-3 and TRBJ1-1; no definite D call. The CDR3 has 12 residues. Germline-derived CDR1 and CDR2 are ENHRY and SYGVKD. V was trimmed by 3 bases and J by 1 base, leaving 3 bases between them.

V and J are TRBV6-6 and TRBJ2-3, with a tentative D call TRBD1 (6 bases). The CDR3 runs to 13 residues. Germline V gene lookup returns CDR1 MNHNY and CDR2 SVGAGI (reference sequence). The V gene lost 6 bases and the J gene lost 9 bases, with 16 bases spanning the gap. CDR3 in amino acids: CASRDSLIRTQYF. The CDR3 DNA follows: TGTGCCAGCAGGGACAGCTTGATTCGGACGCAGTATTTT.

The chain is built from TRBV11-1 and TRBJ2-1, with a weak D call TRBD2 (7 bases). V was trimmed by 5 bases and J by 1 base, leaving 15 bases between them. CDR1 is SGHAT, CDR2 FQDESV, per germline (reference sequence). The CDR3 extends over 16 amino acids. CDR3 amino acids: CASSPLGGPSYNEQFF. DNA of the CDR3: TGTGCCAGCAGCCCTTTGGGGGGGCCGTCCTACAATGAGCAGTTCTTC.

The chain has TRBV9 and TRBJ2-2; 7 nucleotides agree with TRBD1. Germline V gene sequence: CDR1 SGDLS, CDR2 YYNGEE. The CDR3 is made up of 14 amino acids. Losses at the gene ends were 2 bases for V and 4 bases for J; bases not matched to a gene: 2. The CDR3 is CASSVRGSTGELFF. The DNA of the CDR3 is TGTGCCAGCAGCGTCAGGGGGAGCACCGGGGAGCTGTTTTTT.

The chain links TRBV5-6 to TRBJ1-2; tentative D call: TRBD1 (6 bases). The germline CDR1 and CDR2 sequences are SGHDT and YYEEEE. The V end was cut by 0 bases, the J end by 7 bases, with 10 bases between. The CDR3 runs 13 residues. The CDR3 coding sequence is TGTGCCAGCAGCTTGGCCTTACAGGGTGGCTACACCTTC. Its protein product is CASSLALQGGYTF.

The rearrangement links TRBV27 to TRBJ2-7, with TRBD2 matching over 8 bases. J gave up 5 bases and V 5 bases, and 11 bases lay outside the gene matches. Germline V gives CDR1 MNHEY, CDR2 SMNVEV (reference sequence). The CDR3 length is 15 residues. CDR3: CASSQKGLDFHEQYF. In DNA, the CDR3 is TGTGCCAGCAGTCAAAAGGGACTAGATTTCCACGAGCAGTACTTC.

To note about this clone: The junction departs from the called germline gene at one end, perhaps through a read error. The CDR3 DNA reads as TGTGCCAGCAGCGAGACCCGGGACAGGCCTCCCAACTATGGCTACATCTTC. As protein: CASSETRDRPPNYGYIF. The V and J genes are TRBV9 and TRBJ1-2; 8 nucleotides line up with TRBD1. The germline gives CDR1 SGDLS, CDR2 YYNGEE. CDR3 size: 17 residues.

The chain employs TRBV5-1 and TRBJ2-5; 13 positions agree with TRBD2. Looked up from germline, CDR1 is SGHRS and CDR2 is YFSETQ. The CDR3 consists of 17 residues. The J segment lost 4 bases and the V segment lost 0 bases, leaving 6 bases of the junction unmatched. The CDR3 DNA sequence: TGCGCCAGCAGCTTGGGGACTAGCGGGGGACAGATAGAGACCCAGTACTTC. It specifies CASSLGTSGGQIETQYF.